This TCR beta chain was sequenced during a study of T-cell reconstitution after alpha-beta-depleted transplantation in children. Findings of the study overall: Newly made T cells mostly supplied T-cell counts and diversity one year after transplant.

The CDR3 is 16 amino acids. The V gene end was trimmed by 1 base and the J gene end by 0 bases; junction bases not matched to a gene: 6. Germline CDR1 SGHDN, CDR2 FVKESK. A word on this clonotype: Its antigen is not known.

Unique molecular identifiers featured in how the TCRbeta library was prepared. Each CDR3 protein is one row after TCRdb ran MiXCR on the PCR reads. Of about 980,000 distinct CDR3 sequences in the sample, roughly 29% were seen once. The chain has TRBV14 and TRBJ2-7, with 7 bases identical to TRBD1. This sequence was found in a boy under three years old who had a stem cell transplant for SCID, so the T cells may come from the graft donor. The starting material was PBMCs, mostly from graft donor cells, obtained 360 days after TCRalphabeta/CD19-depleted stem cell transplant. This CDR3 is CASSQVQGIVSYEQYF. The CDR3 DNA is TGTGCCAGCAGCCAAGTACAGGGGATTGTCTCCTACGAGCAGTACTTC.